The source of this TCR beta chain is a study of blood T cell repertoires in COVID-19. The CDR3 is 16 residues long. J lost 4 bases, V lost 5 bases, and 9 bases had no gene match. Germline V CDR1 and CDR2: MNHEY, SVGEGT. Generated by immunoSEQ multiplex PCR, the TCRdb table keeps only in-frame clones and is missing some. The sample shows about 240,000 clones, roughly 80% of them seen only once. The sequenced sample was peripheral blood. The clonotype originates from a woman between 18 and 30 years old with acute or convalescent COVID-19. This rearrangement joins TRBV6-2 or TRBV6-3 to TRBJ2-1, with 9 nucleotides matching TRBD2. CDR3 sequence reads: CASSPNRAGGYNEQFF. The CDR3 nucleotides are TGTGCCAGCAGTCCAAATAGGGCGGGAGGGTACAATGAGCAGTTCTTC.